The 32 T cell receptor beta chains below all came from one sample that was sequenced in a study of control samples from healthy donors and cancer patients. Method: immunoSEQ multiplex PCR; TCRdb's copy keeps in-frame clones and lacks some. This table holds 170,000 or so clones, more than 90% found once. Sequencing used blood. The receptors derive from a young man in good health.

The chain carries TRBV6-5 and TRBJ2-1, with D possibly matching TRBD1 (6 bases). The length of the CDR3 is 12 residues. CDR1 and CDR2 (germline): MNHEY, SVGAGI. V lost 6 bases and J lost 9, with 12 bases in between. The CDR3 bases are TGTGCCAGCAGCCTACAGGGAAGTGAGCAGTTCTTC. Encoded protein: CASSLQGSEQFF.

The chain has TRBV7-9 and TRBJ2-3; tentative D call: TRBD2 (5 bases). Germline CDR1 and CDR2: SEHNR and FQNEAQ (reference sequence). V lost 5 bases to trimming and J lost 0 bases, with 6 bases between them. The CDR3 is 13 residues long. Here the CDR3 reads CASSGGSTDTQYF. CDR3 bases: TGTGCCAGCAGCGGCGGGAGCACAGATACGCAGTATTTT.

This chain uses TRBV12-3 or TRBV12-4 with TRBJ2-7; D uncertain. CDR3 size: 13 residues. The V end lost 2 bases, the J end lost 3 bases, and 8 bases lay between the germline ends. In nucleotides, the CDR3 is TGTGCCAGCAGTTTAAACTTCGTCTACGAGCAGTACTTC. The encoded protein is CASSLNFVYEQYF.

This sequence joins TRBV5-4 and TRBJ2-7, with 7 bases lining up with TRBD1. Germline values: CDR1 SGHNT, CDR2 YYREEE (reference sequence). Trimming took 2 bases from V and 3 from J; bases not matched to a gene: 5. The CDR3 consists of 14 residues. The CDR3 coding sequence is TGTGCCAGCAGCTTACCGGGACAGAGCTACGAGCAGTACTTC. Its translation: CASSLPGQSYEQYF.

The chain is built from TRBV5-6 and TRBJ1-6, with TRBD1 identical over 8 bases. The CDR3 runs 16 residues. V was pared by 3 bases and J by 4 bases, with 6 bases of the junction left unmatched. The V gene's germline CDR1 is SGHDT and CDR2 YYEEEE. CDR3 sequence: CASSSRDRQYNSPLHF. The CDR3, as DNA: TGTGCCAGCAGCTCCCGGGACAGGCAGTATAATTCACCCCTCCACTTT.

CDR3 residues: CASSSAGTGANEKLFF. The CDR3 bases are TGTGCCAGCAGCTCGGCCGGGACAGGGGCTAATGAAAAACTGTTTTTT. The V and J genes are TRBV5-4 and TRBJ1-4; TRBD1 agrees at 10 bases. CDR3 length equals 16 residues. Per the germline V gene, CDR1 is SGHNT and CDR2 is YYREEE (reference sequence). With V trimmed by 3 bases and J by 3 bases, 5 bases remained unmatched.

J is TRBJ2-7 and V is TRBV30, with 9 bases aligning to TRBD1. V gave up 5 bases and J gave up 5 bases; unmatched junction bases: 7. This CDR3 is 13 amino acids long. Germline-derived CDR1 and CDR2 are GTSNPN and SVGIG (reference sequence). The DNA for the CDR3 is TGTGCCTGGGCCCGACAGGGGGGTGACGAGCAGTACTTC. Encoded protein: CAWARQGGDEQYF. Full variable domain (outside the CDR3, taken from reference TRBV30 and TRBJ2-7): SQTIHQWPATLVQPVGSPLSLECTVEGTSNPNLYWYRQAAGRGLQLLFYSVGIGQISSEVPQNLSASRPQDRQFILSSKKLLLSDSGFYLCAWARQGGDEQYFGPGTRLTVT.

The chain carries TRBV5-1 and TRBJ1-1, with D possibly being TRBD1 (6 bases). CDR3 length equals 14 residues. The germline CDR1 and CDR2 sequences are SGHRS and YFSETQ. With 4 bases removed from V and 2 bases from J, the gap between germline ends came to 12 bases. CDR3 in DNA: TGCGCCAGCAGCGCCAGGACAGTAAACACTGAAGCTTTCTTT. The encoded protein is CASSARTVNTEAFF.

The chain joins TRBV7-9 to TRBJ1-2; D uncertain. This CDR3 contains 14 residues. CDR1 and CDR2 (germline): SEHNR, FQNEAQ (reference sequence). The V gene lost 5 bases and the J gene lost 4 bases, with 14 bases spanning the gap. The CDR3 here is CASSGNGEIYGYTF. DNA for the CDR3: TGTGCCAGCAGCGGGAACGGGGAGATCTATGGCTACACCTTC.

The chain links TRBV3-1 (or the pseudogene TRBV3-2) to TRBJ2-7, with D perhaps being TRBD1 or TRBD2 (5 bases each). The CDR3 sequence is 15 residues long. Trimming left V 0 bases short and J 4 bases short, with 13 bases between. Germline V lookup: CDR1 LGHDT, CDR2 YNNKEL (reference sequence). CDR3: CASSQDIGTLYEQYF. CDR3 nucleotide sequence: TGTGCCAGCAGCCAAGATATTGGGACCCTTTACGAGCAGTACTTC.

The chain has TRBV25-1 and TRBJ1-3; a possible D gene is TRBD1 (5 bases). The V end was cut by 2 bases, the J end by 7 bases, with 6 bases between. The CDR3 length is 12 residues. Germline CDR1 and CDR2: MGHDK and SYGVNS. CDR3 residues: CASSEKGNTIYF. The CDR3 nucleotides are TGTGCCAGCAGTGAAAAGGGGAACACCATATATTTT.

The V gene is TRBV24-1, the J gene TRBJ1-5; 8 bases agree with TRBD1. In germline, CDR1 is KGHDR, CDR2 SFDVKD. Unmatched junction bases numbered 9, after V lost 9 bases and J lost 0 bases. This CDR3 is 16 amino acids long. CDR3 amino acids: CATEAGTGNSNQPQHF. DNA of the CDR3: TGTGCCACCGAGGCCGGGACAGGAAATAGCAATCAGCCCCAGCATTTT.

This clone was counted a single time. V and J are TRBV7-9 and TRBJ2-2; either TRBD1 or TRBD2 may supply D (5 bases each). Deletions cut 5 bases from V and 5 bases from J, with 21 bases between. Germline V CDR1 and CDR2: SEHNR, FQNEAQ (reference sequence). This CDR3 has 17 residues. The CDR3 region has the DNA TGTGCCAGCAGCCTGGGACGCGGAGAGGGTCGGACCGGGGAGCTGTTTTTT. Its translation: CASSLGRGEGRTGELFF. Full variable domain (missing parts from reference TRBV7-9 and TRBJ2-2): DTGVSQNPRHKITKRGQNVTFRCDPISEHNRLYWYRQTLGQGPEFLTYFQNEAQLEKSRLLSDRFSAERPKGSFSTLEIQRTEQGDSAMYLCASSLGRGEGRTGELFFGEGSRLTVL.

The chain employs TRBV29-1 and TRBJ1-1; 11 nucleotides agree with TRBD1. Germline V gene sequence: CDR1 SQVTM, CDR2 ANQGSEA. V trimming: 4 bases; J trimming: 6 bases; junction bases outside the gene matches: 7. The CDR3 is made up of 14 amino acids. CDR3 sequence: CSVGTGGRRAEAFF. CDR3 bases: TGCAGCGTTGGGACAGGGGGCCGTAGAGCTGAAGCTTTCTTT.

The rearrangement joins TRBV7-9 to TRBJ1-4, with 8 nucleotides matching TRBD1. The CDR3 sequence is 15 residues long. V was clipped by 4 bases and J by 5 bases; unmatched bases: 6. CDR1 is SEHNR, CDR2 FQNEAQ, per germline (reference sequence). CDR3 DNA: TGTGCCAGCAGCTCAGGACAGGGAAGGAATGAAAAACTGTTTTTT. Protein: CASSSGQGRNEKLFF.

The V and J genes are TRBV4-1 and TRBJ1-6, with 9 bases lining up with TRBD1. The CDR3 totals 16 residues. Per the germline V gene, CDR1 is MGHRA and CDR2 is YSYEKL. V gave up 6 bases and J gave up 9 bases; unmatched junction bases: 12. The CDR3 here is CASRTPGQGLFSPLHF. The CDR3 DNA reads as TGCGCCAGCAGAACGCCGGGACAGGGACTGTTTTCACCCCTCCACTTT.

V is TRBV5-6 and J is TRBJ2-5; 9 nucleotides align to TRBD1. Germline CDR1 SGHDT, CDR2 YYEEEE. The CDR3 contains 15 residues. V lost 3 bases to trimming and J lost 5 bases; unmatched junction nucleotides: 8. The CDR3 here is CASSWTGQGSETQYF. The CDR3 bases are TGTGCCAGCAGCTGGACGGGACAGGGAAGTGAGACCCAGTACTTC. The entire variable domain, with the rest obtained from reference TRBV5-6 and TRBJ2-5, is as follows: DAGVTQSPTHLIKTRGQQVTLRCSPKSGHDTVSWYQQALGQGPQFIFQYYEEEERQRGNFPDRFSGHQFPNYSSELNVNALLLGDSALYLCASSWTGQGSETQYFGPGTRLLVL.

The V and J genes are TRBV5-8 and TRBJ2-7; 7 bases are shared with TRBD1. V dropped 2 bases and J dropped 0; count of bases not matched to a gene: 2. The V gene's germline CDR1 is SGHTS and CDR2 YDEGEE. CDR3 size: 14 residues. The chain's CDR3 is CASSLGTASYEQYF. In DNA form, the CDR3 reads TGTGCCAGCAGCTTAGGGACAGCCTCCTACGAGCAGTACTTC.

This clone was detected a few times. This chain uses TRBV4-1 with TRBJ2-7; D call uncertain. CDR3 length: 13 amino acids. Germline assignment: CDR1 MGHRA and CDR2 YSYEKL. The ends were cut back, 1 base at V and 6 bases at J, with 10 bases in the middle. Here the CDR3 DNA reads TGCGCCAGCAGCCAAGGAAGGTCAGGCGAGCAGTACTTC. The encoded protein is CASSQGRSGEQYF.

The gene calls are TRBV12-3 or TRBV12-4 and TRBJ2-7; perhaps TRBD1 as D (5 bases). The ends were cut back, 6 bases at V and 5 bases at J, with 8 bases in the middle. CDR3 length equals 11 residues. CDR3 coding DNA: TGTGCCAGCAGCTCCAGGGACGAGCAGTACTTC. As protein: CASSSRDEQYF.

This chain connects TRBV4-1 to TRBJ2-7; 12 nucleotides line up with TRBD2. The germline V gene encodes CDR1 MGHRA and CDR2 YSYEKL. The V segment lost 0 bases and the J segment 7 bases; nucleotides outside the gene matches: 10. There are 17 residues in the CDR3. CDR3 protein: CASSQDPRTSGVLEQYF. The CDR3 DNA is TGCGCCAGCAGCCAAGATCCTAGGACTAGCGGGGTGTTAGAGCAGTACTTC.

CDR3 DNA: TGTGCCAGCGGGGACAGGGACAGGAACTACGAGCAGTACTTC. This gives the protein CASGDRDRNYEQYF. The chain combines TRBV6-6 with TRBJ2-7; TRBD1 matches at 9 bases. Germline V gene sequence: CDR1 MNHNY, CDR2 SVGAGI (reference sequence). Trimming removed 8 bases from V and 3 bases from J; junction bases left unmatched: 8. The CDR3 runs to 14 residues.

V and J are TRBV10-3 and TRBJ2-5; D may match TRBD1 or TRBD2 (5 bases each). Germline CDR1 ENHRY, CDR2 SYGVKD. V was trimmed by 2 bases and J by 2 bases, leaving 9 bases between them. The CDR3 covers 14 residues. The CDR3 bases are TGTGCCATCAGTGAGCAGGGACGTCAAGAGACCCAGTACTTC. This codes for CAISEQGRQETQYF.

The chain is built from TRBV18 and TRBJ2-6, with 9 nucleotides matching TRBD1. V was pared by 3 bases and J by 10 bases, with 4 bases of the junction left unmatched. This CDR3 region has 14 residues. The germline gives CDR1 KGHSH, CDR2 LQKENI. The CDR3 nucleotides are TGTGCCAGCTCACCCACCGGGACAGGGAACGTCCTGACTTTC. It encodes CASSPTGTGNVLTF. The full variable domain, its missing parts supplied by reference TRBV18 and TRBJ2-6, is NAGVMQNPRHLVRRRGQEARLRCSPMKGHSHVYWYRQLPEEGLKFMVYLQKENIIDESGMPKERFSAEFPKEGPSILRIQQVVRGDSAAYFCASSPTGTGNVLTFGAGSRLTVL.

A few counts support this clone. DNA of the CDR3: TGTGCCAGCAGCTACAGTGGGTCAGGGCTAGCGGGAGACGGCCCGTCTAGCACAGATACGCAGTATTTT. This translates into CASSYSGSGLAGDGPSSTDTQYF. V gene TRBV21-1 combines with J gene TRBJ2-3; the DNA was not compared with TRBD2, the D call given in the table. TRBV21-1 is assigned pseudogene status. This CDR3 comprises 23 residues.

The V gene is TRBV7-2, the J gene TRBJ1-2, with 9 bases lining up with TRBD1. The CDR3 contains 14 residues. J gave up 4 bases and V 7 bases, and 7 bases lay outside the gene matches. Germline V gene data show CDR1 as SGHTA and CDR2 as FQGNSA. The CDR3 region has the DNA TGTGCCAGCACCCCGGGACAGGGTGGCTATGGCTACACCTTC. Protein sequence: CASTPGQGGYGYTF. Together with reference TRBV7-2 and TRBJ1-2, the CDR3 gives the full variable domain: GAGVSQSPSNKVTEKGKDVELRCDPISGHTALYWYRQSLGQGLEFLIYFQGNSAPDKSGLPSDRFSAERTGGSVSTLTIQRTQQEDSAVYLCASTPGQGGYGYTFGSGTRLTVV.

The chain couples TRBV7-9 to TRBJ2-7; 8 positions agree with TRBD1. Germline trimming cut 1 base from V and 2 bases from J; bases unmatched to any gene: 4. CDR1 and CDR2 from the germline V gene are SEHNR and FQNEAQ (reference sequence). This CDR3 is 15 amino acids long. Here the CDR3 reads CASSLGTGRTYEQYF. As DNA, the CDR3 is TGTGCCAGCAGCTTAGGGACAGGGAGAACCTACGAGCAGTACTTC.

The V gene is TRBV9, the J gene TRBJ2-3; 7 bases are shared with TRBD2. The CDR3 contains 15 residues. From germline, CDR1 is SGDLS and CDR2 YYNGEE. V trimming: 4 bases; J trimming: 1 base; junction bases outside the gene matches: 6. The CDR3 is CASSPRDYRTDTQYF. For the CDR3, the DNA is TGTGCCAGCAGCCCACGGGACTACCGCACAGATACGCAGTATTTT.

The rearrangement uses TRBV5-8 and TRBJ2-2; tentatively, D is TRBD2 (5 bases). The CDR3 consists of 14 residues. V lost 4 bases and J 2 bases, leaving 9 bases between the germline ends. CDR1 and CDR2 from the germline V gene are SGHTS and YDEGEE. CDR3 in amino acids: CASSRDLNTGELFF. The CDR3, as DNA: TGTGCCAGCAGCCGGGATCTAAACACCGGGGAGCTGTTTTTT. Together with reference TRBV5-8 and TRBJ2-2, the CDR3 gives the full variable domain: EAGVTQSPTHLIKTRGQQATLRCSPISGHTSVYWYQQALGLGLQFLLWYDEGEERNRGNFPPRFSGRQFPNYSSELNVNALELEDSALYLCASSRDLNTGELFFGEGSRLTVL.

This chain connects TRBV5-1 to TRBJ2-7; D gene ambiguous. The CDR3 contains 14 residues. CDR1 is SGHRS, CDR2 YFSETQ, per germline. The V end was cut by 2 bases, the J end by 0 bases, with 9 bases between. The CDR3 region is CASSFRPISYEQYF. The CDR3 nucleotides are TGCGCCAGCAGCTTCCGTCCTATCTCCTACGAGCAGTACTTC.

This clone was observed a handful of times. The gene calls are TRBV19 and TRBJ1-2, with D uncertain. Trimming removed 4 bases at V and 3 bases at J, with 15 bases between. CDR3 length equals 15 residues. Germline CDR1 reads LNHDA; CDR2 reads SQIVND (reference sequence). The CDR3 reads CASSNTGWRDYGYTF. CDR3 in DNA: TGTGCCAGTAGTAACACGGGGTGGCGAGACTATGGCTACACCTTC.

The V and J genes are TRBV29-1 and TRBJ2-2, with D unresolved. CDR3 size: 13 residues. Trimming took 6 bases from V and 1 from J, leaving 9 bases between them. Germline V gene lookup returns CDR1 SQVTM and CDR2 ANQGSEA. CDR3 loop: CSVVGRNTGELFF. DNA of the CDR3: TGCAGCGTAGTAGGGCGGAACACCGGGGAGCTGTTTTTT.